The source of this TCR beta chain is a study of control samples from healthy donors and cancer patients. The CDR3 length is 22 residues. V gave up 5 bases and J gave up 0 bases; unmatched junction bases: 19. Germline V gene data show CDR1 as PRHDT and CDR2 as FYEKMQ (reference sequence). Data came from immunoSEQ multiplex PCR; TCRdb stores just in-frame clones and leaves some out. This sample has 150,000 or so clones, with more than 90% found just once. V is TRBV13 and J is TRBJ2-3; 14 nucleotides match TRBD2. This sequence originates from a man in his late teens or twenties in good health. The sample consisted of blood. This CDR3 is CASSDVDQTSGGDRASTDTQYF. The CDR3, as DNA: TGTGCCAGCAGCGACGTAGATCAGACTAGCGGGGGGGACCGTGCTAGCACAGATACGCAGTATTTT.